The 30 T cell receptor beta chains presented below share a single source sample, sequenced in a study of cytomegalovirus exposure and HLA in healthy donors. The PCR was carried out with 60 Vbeta primers and 13 Jbeta primers. The table came from immunoSEQ multiplex PCR; TCRdb's copy has only in-frame clones and leaves some out. This table holds under 300,000 clones, approximately 82% found once. Sequenced material: PBMCs. The receptors come from a woman aged 60 to 75 in good health and CMV-seropositive.

The J gene is TRBJ1-2, the V gene TRBV30, with a possible D match to TRBD1 (6 bases). CDR1 GTSNPN and CDR2 SVGIG come from the germline V gene (reference sequence). V was pared by 4 bases and J by 4 bases, with 19 bases between. The CDR3 is made up of 15 amino acids. DNA of the CDR3: TGTGCCTGGAAAAGGGGAGGGGGTCTGGGCTATGGCTACACCTTC. The encoded protein is CAWKRGGGLGYGYTF. Full variable domain (missing parts from reference TRBV30 and TRBJ1-2): SQTIHQWPATLVQPVGSPLSLECTVEGTSNPNLYWYRQAAGRGLQLLFYSVGIGQISSEVPQNLSASRPQDRQFILSSKKLLLSDSGFYLCAWKRGGGLGYGYTFGSGTRLTVV.

The rearrangement links TRBV18 to TRBJ2-7, with 10 bases identical to TRBD1. The CDR3 contains 15 residues. J was trimmed by 3 bases and V by 2 bases; bases with no gene match: 4. From germline, CDR1 is KGHSH and CDR2 LQKENI. CDR3 nucleotides: TGTGCCAGCTCACCAGTGGGGACAGGGGACTACGAGCAGTACTTC. As protein: CASSPVGTGDYEQYF.

The rearrangement uses TRBV29-1 and TRBJ1-1; D is unclear. Germline V gene data show CDR1 as SQVTM and CDR2 as ANQGSEA. The CDR3 has 13 residues. The V and J ends lost 6 bases and 0 bases respectively, with 11 bases between them. In DNA, the CDR3 is TGCAGCGTCGGGAGATCCATGAACACTGAAGCTTTCTTT. It encodes CSVGRSMNTEAFF. Full variable domain (outside the CDR3, taken from reference TRBV29-1 and TRBJ1-1): SAVISQKPSRDICQRGTSLTIQCQVDSQVTMMFWYRQQPGQSLTLIATANQGSEATYESGFVIDKFPISRPNLTFSTLTVSNMSPEDSSIYLCSVGRSMNTEAFFGQGTRLTVV.

The genes are TRBV10-3 and TRBJ2-2, with D tentatively TRBD2 (6 bases). The germline V gene encodes CDR1 ENHRY and CDR2 SYGVKD. Trimming removed 4 bases from V and 6 bases from J, with 12 bases in between. The CDR3 covers 14 residues. This CDR3 reads CAISGTTYAGELFF. The CDR3 bases are TGTGCCATCAGTGGGACTACCTACGCCGGGGAGCTGTTTTTT.

This clone was detected only a few times. The DNA for the CDR3 is TGTGCCAGCAGTCTTCGGGGGACTCGCACAGATACGCAGTATTTT. Protein sequence: CASSLRGTRTDTQYF. The V and J genes are TRBV28 and TRBJ2-3; weak D call: TRBD2 (6 bases). The length of the CDR3 is 15 residues. The germline V and J ends were trimmed by 5 bases and 1 base, with 13 bases remaining between them. Germline loops: CDR1 MDHEN, CDR2 SYDVKM.

V gene TRBV6-5 combines with J gene TRBJ1-2, with a possible D match to TRBD1 (6 bases). CDR1 is MNHEY and CDR2 is SVGAGI in the germline V gene. The V gene lost 5 bases and the J gene lost 6 bases, with 16 bases spanning the gap. The CDR3 covers 14 residues. The CDR3, as DNA: TGTGCCAGCAGTACGGAACAGGGAGTAAATGGCTACACCTTC. It is translated as CASSTEQGVNGYTF.

As for this clone: An end of the junction differs from the germline gene, which may be a read error. The chain joins TRBV7-9 to TRBJ1-2, with D unresolved. CDR1 is SEHNR, CDR2 FQNEAQ, per germline (reference sequence). This CDR3 region has 12 residues. The CDR3 here is CSSSLVLGGYTF. The CDR3 region has the DNA TGTTCCAGCAGCCTTGTTTTGGGCGGCTACACCTTC.

This clone was recorded only once. V and J are TRBV27 and TRBJ2-6, with 9 bases aligning to TRBD2. From germline, CDR1 is MNHEY and CDR2 SMNVEV (reference sequence). With V trimmed by 4 bases and J by 3 bases, 10 bases remained unmatched. The length of the CDR3 is 18 residues. CDR3 in DNA: TGTGCCAGCAGTTCCACTGGCGGGGGGGAAGGTGGGGCCAACGTCCTGACTTTC. As protein: CASSSTGGGEGGANVLTF.

The gene calls are TRBV28 and TRBJ1-1; a possible D gene is TRBD1 (6 bases). The germline V gene has CDR1 MDHEN and CDR2 SYDVKM. The CDR3 contains 16 residues. Trimming pared 7 bases from V and 1 base from J, leaving 19 bases between. CDR3 bases: TGTGCCAGCACCGGACCGGGACACAACACGAACACTGAAGCTTTCTTT. Translated: CASTGPGHNTNTEAFF.

The chain uses TRBV5-1 and TRBJ2-1; 7 nucleotides line up with TRBD2. Trimming at V came to 4 bases and at J to 4 bases, leaving 11 bases not matched to a gene. CDR1 is SGHRS and CDR2 is YFSETQ in the germline V gene. The CDR3 contains 16 residues. CDR3 coding DNA: TGCGCCAGCAGCCCCCCGCTAGCGGCCTCGTACAATGAGCAGTTCTTC. Protein sequence: CASSPPLAASYNEQFF. Variable domain in full (rest from reference TRBV5-1 and TRBJ2-1): KAGVTQTPRYLIKTRGQQVTLSCSPISGHRSVSWYQQTPGQGLQFLFEYFSETQRNKGNFPGRFSGRQFSNSRSEMNVSTLELGDSALYLCASSPPLAASYNEQFFGPGTRLTVL.

This clone was seen a handful of times. V gene TRBV2 combines with J gene TRBJ2-5; TRBD2 is a possible D gene (6 bases). The germline V gene encodes CDR1 SNHLY and CDR2 FYNNEI. V lost 5 bases to trimming and J lost 7 bases, with 17 bases between them. This CDR3 spans 14 amino acids. CDR3 protein: CASSFGTPLGTQYF. The CDR3 DNA is TGTGCCAGCAGTTTCGGGACTCCACTGGGGACCCAGTACTTC.

The chain has TRBV5-1 and TRBJ2-7, with 12 bases lining up with TRBD2. From germline, CDR1 is SGHRS and CDR2 YFSETQ. This CDR3 has 15 residues. V gave up 4 bases and J gave up 5 bases; unmatched junction bases: 7. CDR3 sequence (DNA): TGCGCCAGCAGCCCCGTGACTAGCGGGAGCCACGAGCAGTACTTC. This encodes CASSPVTSGSHEQYF.

J is TRBJ1-2 and V is TRBV27, with D maybe TRBD1 (5 bases). There are 14 residues in the CDR3. Trimming stripped 1 base from V and 8 bases from J, with 14 bases between. CDR1 and CDR2 from the germline V gene are MNHEY and SMNVEV (reference sequence). CDR3 region: CASSLLGGGGGYTF. DNA for the CDR3: TGTGCCAGCAGTTTATTAGGCGGGGGGGGAGGCTACACCTTC.

The chain has TRBV7-9 and TRBJ1-4, with 9 bases aligning to TRBD1. Germline loops: CDR1 SEHNR, CDR2 FQNEAQ (reference sequence). The CDR3 covers 15 residues. V lost 6 bases, J lost 8 bases, and 10 bases stayed unmatched. DNA of the CDR3: TGTGCCAGCAGAGAGTCACAGGGGGCCGGGGAAAAACTGTTTTTT. It specifies CASRESQGAGEKLFF.

V gene TRBV11-1 combines with J gene TRBJ2-7; 10 bases match TRBD1. Germline V CDR1 and CDR2: SGHAT, FQDESV (reference sequence). Trimming cost V 3 bases and J 9 bases; bases outside gene matches: 5. The CDR3 is made up of 13 amino acids. The CDR3 sequence is CASSFRDRGGQYF. CDR3 nucleotide sequence: TGTGCCAGCAGCTTCCGGGACAGGGGAGGGCAGTACTTC. Using reference TRBV11-1 and TRBJ2-7 for the parts outside the CDR3, the full variable domain is EAEVAQSPRYKITEKSQAVAFWCDPISGHATLYWYRQILGQGPELLVQFQDESVVDDSQLPKDRFSAERLKGVDSTLKIQPAELGDSAMYLCASSFRDRGGQYFGPGTRLTVT.

This clone was detected only once. The gene calls are TRBV7-9 and TRBJ1-2; D unclear. CDR1 is SEHNR, CDR2 FQNEAQ, per germline (reference sequence). The CDR3 has 12 residues. V was cut by 3 bases and J by 5 bases, with 7 bases left in between. The CDR3 loop is CASSFALYGYTF. CDR3 bases: TGTGCCAGCAGCTTCGCGTTATATGGCTACACCTTC.

The chain couples TRBV9 to TRBJ2-3, with D tentatively TRBD2 (6 bases). The CDR3 loop spans 15 amino acids. V shed 0 bases and J shed 2 bases, with 10 bases lying between them. Germline V gene data show CDR1 as SGDLS and CDR2 as YYNGEE. In DNA, the CDR3 is TGTGCCAGCAGCGTAGGGGCGGGGCCCACAGATACGCAGTATTTT. This codes for CASSVGAGPTDTQYF.

The V gene is TRBV4-1, the J gene TRBJ2-3; D is undetermined. The CDR3 consists of 17 residues. V gave up 3 bases and J gave up 1 base, with 17 bases separating them. Germline assignment: CDR1 MGHRA and CDR2 YSYEKL. The CDR3 reads CASSQALGRFGTDTQYF. DNA of the CDR3: TGCGCCAGCAGCCAGGCCCTAGGCCGGTTCGGCACAGATACGCAGTATTTT.

The V gene is TRBV7-9, the J gene TRBJ1-2; D is unclear. The CDR3 loop spans 12 amino acids. Germline assignment: CDR1 SEHNR and CDR2 FQNEAQ (reference sequence). The germline V and J ends were trimmed by 6 bases and 3 bases, with 8 bases remaining between them. CDR3 protein: CASRSEDYGYTF. CDR3 DNA sequence: TGTGCCAGCAGGTCAGAAGACTATGGCTACACCTTC.

The V gene is TRBV7-9, the J gene TRBJ2-4; 9 bases map to TRBD1. The germline CDR1 and CDR2 sequences are SEHNR and FQNEAQ (reference sequence). The J segment lost 12 bases and the V segment lost 3 bases, leaving 12 bases of the junction unmatched. There are 15 residues in the CDR3. The CDR3 DNA reads TGTGCCAGCAGCTTTTTAGCATCCGGGACAGGGTATCAGTACTTC. It codes for CASSFLASGTGYQYF.

The rearrangement links TRBV5-6 to TRBJ1-3; 11 positions agree with TRBD1. Trimming took 7 bases from V and 4 from J; bases not matched to a gene: 7. The length of the CDR3 is 15 residues. Germline CDR1 SGHDT, CDR2 YYEEEE. In DNA, the CDR3 is TGTGCCAGCCAACCGGACAGGGGGCTAGGAAACACCATATATTTT. Its translation is CASQPDRGLGNTIYF.

This chain links TRBV6-5 with TRBJ1-5; no reliable D call. Trimming stripped 4 bases from V and 7 bases from J, with 11 bases between. This CDR3 contains 13 residues. Germline V gene lookup returns CDR1 MNHEY and CDR2 SVGAGI. CDR3 amino acids: CASSSRGGQPQHF. The CDR3 DNA reads as TGTGCCAGCAGTTCGAGAGGAGGGCAGCCCCAGCATTTT.

This clone has more than one count but fewer than ten. This sequence joins TRBV25-1 and TRBJ2-2; 9 bases match TRBD1. Germline V lookup: CDR1 MGHDK, CDR2 SYGVNS. The length of the CDR3 is 18 residues. V lost 4 bases to trimming and J lost 6 bases; unmatched junction nucleotides: 15. The CDR3 DNA follows: TGTGCCAGCAGTGGCCCCCCCCGGGACAGGGTTGGGTCCGGGGAGCTGTTTTTT. The encoded protein is CASSGPPRDRVGSGELFF.

This clone was found a few times. This chain uses TRBV4-1 with TRBJ1-2, with D perhaps TRBD1 (5 bases). The V end lost 1 base, the J end lost 8 bases, and 20 bases lay between the germline ends. The V gene's germline CDR1 is MGHRA and CDR2 YSYEKL. The CDR3 is 16 amino acids. Here the CDR3 reads CASSQGQGRRGRGYTF. In DNA, the CDR3 is TGCGCCAGCAGCCAAGGTCAAGGACGGAGGGGACGGGGCTACACCTTC.

This clone was detected once. J is TRBJ2-7 and V is TRBV7-9; tentative D call: TRBD1 (6 bases). V was trimmed by 1 base and J by 2 bases, leaving 9 bases between them. The CDR3 totals 14 residues. Looked up from germline, CDR1 is SEHNR and CDR2 is FQNEAQ (reference sequence). The CDR3 DNA sequence: TGTGCCAGCAGCTTAGATGGGGGCCCCTACGAGCAGTACTTC. The encoded protein is CASSLDGGPYEQYF. Based on the CDR3 plus reference TRBV7-9 and TRBJ2-7, the full variable domain is DTGVSQNPRHKITKRGQNVTFRCDPISEHNRLYWYRQTLGQGPEFLTYFQNEAQLEKSRLLSDRFSAERPKGSFSTLEIQRTEQGDSAMYLCASSLDGGPYEQYFGPGTRLTVT.

The chain recombines TRBV10-1 with TRBJ1-4; a weak D match, TRBD1 (6 bases). Germline lookup yields CDR1 WNHNN and CDR2 SYGVQD (reference sequence). Trimming took off 8 bases at V and 4 bases at J, with 17 bases between the two ends. CDR3 length: 15 amino acids. The CDR3 sequence: CASSPGGLGNEKLFF. Here the CDR3 DNA reads TGCGCCAGCTCCCCGGGGGGCCTGGGTAATGAAAAACTGTTTTTT.

Turning to this clone: A read error may be the cause here, since a much bigger clone is one base away. The rearrangement joins TRBV7-3 to TRBJ1-1, with D maybe TRBD1 (6 bases). Trimming shortened V by 4 bases and J by 0 bases, and 6 bases separated the two germline ends. This CDR3 has 13 amino acids. CDR1 is SGHTA, CDR2 FQGTGA, per germline. The CDR3 bases are TGTGCCAGCAGCTCAGGGGTGAACACTGAAGCTTTCTTT. Translated, it gives CASSSGVNTEAFF.

V and J are TRBV9 and TRBJ2-2; 7 positions agree with TRBD2. This CDR3 comprises 16 residues. Germline V gives CDR1 SGDLS, CDR2 YYNGEE. J gave up 6 bases and V 1 base, and 9 bases lay outside the gene matches. CDR3 region: CASSVIPGSGAGELFF. For the CDR3, the DNA is TGTGCCAGCAGCGTAATCCCCGGGAGCGGGGCCGGGGAGCTGTTTTTT. The full variable domain, completed using reference TRBV9 and TRBJ2-2, is DSGVTQTPKHLITATGQRVTLRCSPRSGDLSVYWYQQSLDQGLQFLIQYYNGEERAKGNILERFSAQQFPDLHSELNLSSLELGDSALYFCASSVIPGSGAGELFFGEGSRLTVL.

The V gene is TRBV18, the J gene TRBJ2-5, with D possibly being TRBD2 (6 bases). The V gene's germline CDR1 is KGHSH and CDR2 LQKENI. V was pared by 1 base and J by 5 bases, with 11 bases between. The CDR3 runs 14 residues. CDR3 in amino acids: CASSPRRDDETQYF. Written as DNA, the CDR3 is TGTGCCAGCTCACCACGGCGGGATGACGAGACCCAGTACTTC.

The rearrangement links TRBV7-9 to TRBJ2-1; 8 nucleotides match TRBD2. Losses at the gene ends were 2 bases for V and 7 bases for J; bases not matched to a gene: 13. Germline V lookup: CDR1 SEHNR, CDR2 FQNEAQ (reference sequence). This CDR3 has 17 residues. CDR3 amino acids: CASSLYGGVASRNEQFF. In DNA form, the CDR3 reads TGTGCCAGCAGCTTATACGGGGGGGTGGCTAGCAGGAATGAGCAGTTCTTC.